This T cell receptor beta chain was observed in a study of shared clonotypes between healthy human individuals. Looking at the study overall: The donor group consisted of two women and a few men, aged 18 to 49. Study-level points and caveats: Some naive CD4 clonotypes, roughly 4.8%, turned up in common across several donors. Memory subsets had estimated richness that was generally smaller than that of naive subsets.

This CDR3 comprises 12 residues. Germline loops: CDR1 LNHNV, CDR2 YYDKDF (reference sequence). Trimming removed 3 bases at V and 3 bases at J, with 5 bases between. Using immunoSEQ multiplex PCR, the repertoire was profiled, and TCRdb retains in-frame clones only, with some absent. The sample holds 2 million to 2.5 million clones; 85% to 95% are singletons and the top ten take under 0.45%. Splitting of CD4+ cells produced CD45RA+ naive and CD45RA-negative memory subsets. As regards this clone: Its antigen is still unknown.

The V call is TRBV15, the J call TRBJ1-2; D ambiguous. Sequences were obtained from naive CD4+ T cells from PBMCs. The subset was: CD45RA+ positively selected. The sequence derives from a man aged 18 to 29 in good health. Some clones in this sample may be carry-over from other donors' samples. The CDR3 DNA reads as TGTGCCACCAGCAGCCGACACTATGGCTACACCTTC. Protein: CATSSRHYGYTF.